This T cell receptor beta chain was retrieved from a study of T cell responses to AZD1222 COVID-19 vaccine. Findings and caveats of the study: Spike-specific TCRs gained breadth and depth after people received two AZD1222 doses. Along spike, vaccine-associated CD4 TCRs were found throughout, with dominance at 160-218 and 743-854. Repertoire sampling occurred only after the peak T cell response.

V shed 5 bases, J shed 8 bases, and the junction held 8 bases outside the gene matches. Germline lookup yields CDR1 MGHRA and CDR2 YSYEKL. The CDR3 covers 15 residues. Method: immunoSEQ multiplex PCR; TCRdb's copy keeps in-frame clones and lacks some. The table lists approximately 100,000 clones, over 75% of them singletons, with 8% to 9% in the top ten. A single count supports this clone. The antigen is not known. This rearrangement joins TRBV4-1 to TRBJ2-1, with 11 bases aligning to TRBD1. This receptor was taken from an adult in good health. The sample was peripheral blood, taken on day 0 of AZD1222 vaccination. The CDR3 protein is CASSARDRGNDEQFF. Written as DNA, the CDR3 is TGCGCCAGCAGCGCCCGGGACAGGGGGAACGATGAGCAGTTCTTC.